Given below is one TCR beta chain in context. Its cognate antigen has yet to be identified. Base qualities were left out, and no much larger clone turns up one base away. In the prospective study, participants were roughly 18 to 100 years old, resided in about two dozen geographic areas of the United States, and were enrolled through a virtual design. Cohort assignment in the prospective study relied on participant-reported clinical history from a screening survey and a study questionnaire. Recovered participants in ImmuneRACE Cohort 3 were defined as having two consecutive negative NP/OP PCR tests, clearance from a healthcare professional, or resolution of symptoms. Mobile phlebotomists in the prospective study collected whole blood, serum and a nasopharyngeal or oropharyngeal swab from every participant. Prospective study participants could optionally give additional blood draws and questionnaires over an approximately two-month period. Prospective study blood samples were shipped either frozen or at room temperature before DNA extraction.

This sample is drawn from a study of blood T cell repertoires in COVID-19 (dated by TCRdb to the early 2020s). The study in broad terms: Samples from collaborators originated in the United States, Italy and Spain and spanned both the acute and convalescent phases of COVID-19. The prospective study material was composed of cDNA or gDNA derived from T cells, B-cell-depleted T cells, or PBMCs. Subjects who had been exposed to COVID-19, were actively infected with it, or had recovered from it provided the deeply sampled blood TCRbeta repertoires that made up the dataset. The repertoires were released in a freely available public database meant as a resource for research on the immune response to SARS-CoV-2. Samples were obtained from the ongoing ImmuneRACE study (first 160 participants) and from roughly 1,300 subjects provided by 6 global collaborators. Sample metadata almost always included a de-identified subject ID, COVID-19 status, age in years and sex. Where available, HLA class I and class II types were obtained from metadata supplied by the sample provider rather than from assay-based typing. The research as a whole found: Clinical and demographic metadata were provided uncurated, with the amount varying by source and participant.

TCRbeta CDR3 regions were amplified from genomic DNA using the immunoSEQ Assay, a bias-controlled multiplex PCR. In the original analysis: The number of nucleated cells in each sample was estimated by amplification of reference gene primers within the assay. To quantify the absolute abundance of each unique TCRbeta CDR3 rearrangement, sequence reads were collapsed and filtered. Productive Simpson clonality was computed per sample as the square root of Simpson's diversity index over productive rearrangements. In its TCRdb copy, this immuneACCESS table keeps in-frame sequences only and misses some clones. Where compared with another copy, unresolved V genes explain less than half of these, and the others have no known cause. The V and J calls and clone size are taken from that table; D and trimming were inferred from the DNA. A total of hundreds of thousands of clones appear in this sample, over 75% of them only once. The ten most abundant clones make up less than 4.5% of the sample.

The junction shows trimming of 0 bases on V and 2 bases on J, plus 13 bases between the germline ends. Taken from cysteine to phenylalanine, the CDR3 has 16 residues. Of the read, only the CDR3 DNA is kept; its 48 bases are in frame from base 1. CDR1 and CDR2 were assigned from the germline V gene (reference sequence) as SEHNR and FQNEAQ. Sequencing input: PBMCs or T cells enriched from blood (not recorded which). Recombination joined TRBV7-9 with TRBJ2-5; the D segment could be TRBD1, given 6 matching bases. The source is a man aged 30 to 45 who had recovered from COVID-19. The DNA is TGTGCCAGCAGCTTAGCCCTCGGGACAATACAAGAGACCCAGTACTTC. Translated, this is CASSLALGTIQETQYF.